This T cell receptor (beta chain) was obtained from a study of CD8 T cells in Susac syndrome. Random hexamers served to reverse transcribe roughly 0.5 to 1 ug RNA. Multiplex immunoSEQ PCR targeted 54 Vbeta and 13 Jbeta TCR beta segments. TCRdb reprocessed the immunoSEQ multiplex PCR reads with MiXCR, giving one entry per CDR3 protein. Among 70,000 or so distinct CDR3 sequences listed, approximately 94% were seen once. The germline V gene encodes CDR1 KGHSH and CDR2 LQKENI. The V end lost 3 bases, the J end lost 2 bases, and 9 bases lay between the germline ends. The CDR3 totals 14 residues. Sequencing of TCR beta, carried out with a high-throughput approach, was applied to CD8+ and CD4+ T cells from the blood. The patients who served as multiple sclerosis controls were treatment-naive and had stable or active relapsing-remitting disease that fulfilled the revised McDonald criteria. TEMRA cells were enriched by FACS, and CD4+ and CD8+ T cells were negatively isolated.

Sequenced sample: CD8+ T cells from PBMCs. This chain links TRBV18 with TRBJ2-3; D is unresolved. This clonotype originated in a human donor with multiple sclerosis. CDR3 sequence reads: CASSPLTDTDTQYF. CDR3 DNA sequence: TGTGCCAGCTCACCCCTTACTGACACAGATACGCAGTATTTT.